One sample yielded the 21 T cell receptor beta chains listed below, sequenced in a study of T cell repertoires in cytomegalovirus infection. TCRdb re-analysed the reads in MiXCR, keeping a single row per CDR3 protein. In the table there are 800,000 to 950,000 distinct CDR3 sequences, about 30% of which are singletons. No antigen has been assigned to these receptors. The starting material was cultured CD8+ T cells from PBMCs, obtained from culture after CMV antigen stimulation. These receptors came from a human donor in good health (CMV status not recorded). Some clones in this sample may be carry-over from other donors' samples.

This clonotype has a count of ten or more. The chain has TRBV5-5 and TRBJ2-5; 9 positions agree with TRBD1. Germline trimming cut 3 bases from V and 10 bases from J; bases unmatched to any gene: 4. CDR3 length equals 12 residues. Germline V lookup: CDR1 SGHKS, CDR2 YYEKEE (reference sequence). The CDR3 here is CASSWTGEDQYF. The DNA for the CDR3 is TGTGCCAGCAGCTGGACAGGGGAGGACCAGTACTTC.

This clonotype appeared a few times. The chain employs TRBV4-1 and TRBJ1-3; no firm D call. This CDR3 contains 16 residues. Germline CDR1 reads MGHRA; CDR2 reads YSYEKL. The germline V and J ends were trimmed by 0 bases and 4 bases, with 13 bases remaining between them. The chain's CDR3 is CASSQEGLVLGNTIYF. The CDR3 coding sequence is TGCGCCAGCAGCCAAGAGGGCCTCGTATTGGGAAACACCATATATTTT.

This clonotype has just a few counts. V and J are TRBV27 and TRBJ1-1; TRBD1 aligns across 8 bases. The CDR3 spans 13 residues. V lost 10 bases, J lost 1 base, and 5 bases stayed unmatched. Germline CDR1 and CDR2: MNHEY and SMNVEV (reference sequence). The CDR3 DNA sequence: TGTGCCACCCACGGGACAGGGAACACTGAAGCTTTCTTT. Its protein is CATHGTGNTEAFF.

This clonotype was detected ten times or more. The chain has TRBV7-6 and TRBJ2-2, with 8 bases aligning to TRBD2. The V segment lost 3 bases and the J segment 7 bases; nucleotides outside the gene matches: 7. Germline CDR1 SGHVS, CDR2 FNYEAQ. CDR3 length: 15 amino acids. CDR3 in DNA: TGTGCCAGCAGCTTGCGGGGGGACCGGGGCGGGGAGCTGTTTTTT. Translating it yields CASSLRGDRGGELFF.

The V call is TRBV28, the J call TRBJ2-3; TRBD1 is a possible D gene (6 bases). The CDR3 is 15 residues long. Per germline, CDR1 MDHEN and CDR2 SYDVKM. The V and J ends lost 8 bases and 0 bases respectively, with 15 bases between them. CDR3 DNA sequence: TGTGCCAGCGGGACATACGTTTCCAGCACAGATACGCAGTATTTT. Translation: CASGTYVSSTDTQYF.

The CDR3 spells CASLCGGCETQYF. In DNA form, the CDR3 reads TGTGCCAGCCTTTGTGGAGGTTGTGAGACCCAGTACTTC. V gene TRBV28 combines with J gene TRBJ2-5; possibly TRBD2 for D (5 bases). The germline V gene encodes CDR1 MDHEN and CDR2 SYDVKM. V was pared by 8 bases and J by 5 bases, with 15 bases between. The CDR3 extends over 13 amino acids. Combining the CDR3 with reference TRBV28 and TRBJ2-5 gives the whole variable domain DVKVTQSSRYLVKRTGEKVFLECVQDMDHENMFWYRQDPGLGLRLIYFSYDVKMKEKGDIPEGYSVSREKKERFSLILESASTNQTSMYLCASLCGGCETQYFGPGTRLLVL.

This clonotype appeared a few times. The gene calls are TRBV6-2 or TRBV6-3 and TRBJ1-1, with TRBD1 matching over 8 bases. Germline CDR1 is MNHEY and CDR2 is SVGEGT. The V gene end was trimmed by 5 bases and the J gene end by 3 bases; junction bases not matched to a gene: 2. This CDR3 region has 13 residues. The CDR3 spells CASSQGADTEAFF. The CDR3 DNA reads TGTGCCAGCAGTCAGGGGGCGGACACTGAAGCTTTCTTT.

This sequence joins TRBV7-8 and TRBJ2-3; possibly TRBD1 for D (6 bases). V lost 7 bases to trimming and J lost 6 bases, with 23 bases between them. Germline CDR1 reads SGHVS; CDR2 reads FQNEAQ. CDR3 length: 16 amino acids. Here the CDR3 reads CASTDRLQGPRDTQYF. The CDR3 bases are TGTGCCAGCACAGACAGACTTCAGGGGCCTAGGGATACGCAGTATTTT.

This sequence joins TRBV11-1 and TRBJ1-1; D call uncertain. CDR3 length: 15 amino acids. V was clipped by 0 bases and J by 5 bases, with 13 bases between them. Germline V gene lookup returns CDR1 SGHAT and CDR2 FQDESV (reference sequence). The CDR3 here is CASSLAQGLGTEAFF. CDR3 nucleotides: TGTGCCAGCAGCTTAGCCCAAGGGCTGGGGACTGAAGCTTTCTTT.

The chain employs TRBV15 and TRBJ2-3, with 7 bases that match TRBD2. Germline V gene sequence: CDR1 LNHNV, CDR2 YYDKDF (reference sequence). J gave up 1 base and V 0 bases, and 1 base lay outside the gene matches. The CDR3 is 15 residues long. The CDR3 region has the DNA TGTGCCACCAGCAGAGAAGCGGGGCGCACAGATACGCAGTATTTT. Its protein product is CATSREAGRTDTQYF.

This clonotype has at least ten counts. V and J are TRBV7-2 and TRBJ2-1; D is possibly TRBD1 (6 bases). V was trimmed by 1 base and J by 8 bases, leaving 12 bases between them. Germline V gives CDR1 SGHTA, CDR2 FQGNSA. The CDR3 runs 14 residues. CDR3 sequence (DNA): TGTGCCAGCAGCTTAGATCAGGGGATGGATGAGCAGTTCTTC. Its translation is CASSLDQGMDEQFF.

In its sample, this clonotype was seen a few times. The V call is TRBV4-1, the J call TRBJ1-1; 7 bases line up with TRBD1. CDR3 length equals 14 residues. Germline V gene data show CDR1 as MGHRA and CDR2 as YSYEKL. V trimming: 3 bases; J trimming: 8 bases; junction bases outside the gene matches: 9. CDR3 in amino acids: CASSHPGQANEAFF. The CDR3, as DNA: TGCGCCAGCAGCCATCCCGGACAGGCCAACGAAGCTTTCTTT.

This clonotype was observed a few times. The chain carries TRBV6-5 and TRBJ2-1, with 11 bases aligning to TRBD2. V shed 5 bases, J shed 0 bases, and the junction held 6 bases outside the gene matches. The CDR3 is made up of 17 amino acids. CDR1 MNHEY and CDR2 SVGAGI come from the germline V gene. CDR3 sequence: CASSPSSGGYSYNEQFF. CDR3 in DNA: TGTGCCAGCAGTCCTTCTAGCGGGGGGTACTCCTACAATGAGCAGTTCTTC.

The chain combines TRBV7-8 with TRBJ2-5; D remains unclear. V lost 1 base to trimming and J lost 1 base, with 13 bases between them. Germline V lookup: CDR1 SGHVS, CDR2 FQNEAQ. The CDR3 has 16 residues. The CDR3 DNA sequence: TGTGCCAGCAGCTTAGGATCAGGCACCCCCCAAGAGACCCAGTACTTC. Its protein product is CASSLGSGTPQETQYF.

This clonotype has just a few counts. The chain is built from TRBV6-6 and TRBJ1-1, with a tentative D call TRBD1 (5 bases). The germline V gene has CDR1 MNHNY and CDR2 SVGAGI (reference sequence). V was trimmed by 4 bases and J by 3 bases, leaving 9 bases between them. The CDR3 is 13 amino acids. CDR3 region: CASSLQVYTEAFF. CDR3 bases: TGTGCCAGCAGTTTACAGGTTTACACTGAAGCTTTCTTT.

In this sample, this clonotype turned up a few times. The chain joins TRBV29-1 to TRBJ1-1, with 8 bases lining up with TRBD1. V dropped 7 bases and J dropped 3; count of bases not matched to a gene: 7. The germline gives CDR1 SQVTM, CDR2 ANQGSEA. CDR3 length equals 13 residues. The DNA of the CDR3 is TGCAGCGCAGGACAGGGTATGGACACTGAAGCTTTCTTT. It encodes CSAGQGMDTEAFF.

This clonotype was observed a handful of times. The J gene is TRBJ2-6, the V gene TRBV18; D not certain. V was pared by 3 bases and J by 0 bases, with 9 bases between. This CDR3 has 16 amino acids. Germline V gives CDR1 KGHSH, CDR2 LQKENI. CDR3 in amino acids: CASSPPDYSGANVLTF. The CDR3 DNA is TGTGCCAGCTCACCCCCTGATTACTCTGGGGCCAACGTCCTGACTTTC.

This clonotype came up a few times. This sequence joins TRBV30 and TRBJ2-7, with D possibly matching TRBD1 (5 bases). Trimming left V 3 bases short and J 7 bases short, with 22 bases between. The V gene's germline CDR1 is GTSNPN and CDR2 SVGIG (reference sequence). The CDR3 contains 15 residues. The CDR3 spells CAWRGSEDNPWEQYV. The CDR3 DNA sequence: TGTGCCTGGAGGGGCTCCGAGGACAACCCTTGGGAGCAGTACGTC.

On this clonotype: The junction departs from germline at one end; a sequencing error may be responsible. This chain uses TRBV18 with TRBJ1-5, with unresolved D. CDR1 and CDR2 from the germline V gene are KGHSH and LQKENI. The CDR3 consists of 13 residues. The CDR3 loop is CANSPRPNQPQHF. CDR3 nucleotide sequence: TGTGCCAACTCACCGCGTCCCAATCAGCCCCAGCATTTT. Full variable domain (remainder filled in from reference TRBV18 and TRBJ1-5): NAGVMQNPRHLVRRRGQEARLRCSPMKGHSHVYWYRQLPEEGLKFMVYLQKENIIDESGMPKERFSAEFPKEGPSILRIQQVVRGDSAAYFCANSPRPNQPQHFGDGTRLSIL.

V usage is TRBV27 and J usage is TRBJ2-1; D gene ambiguous. This CDR3 has 13 amino acids. The germline gives CDR1 MNHEY, CDR2 SMNVEV (reference sequence). Deletions cut 8 bases from V and 0 bases from J, with 8 bases between. The CDR3 sequence: CASGSLSYNEQFF. The CDR3 DNA sequence: TGTGCCAGCGGCAGTCTCTCCTACAATGAGCAGTTCTTC.

This chain connects TRBV12-3 or TRBV12-4 to TRBJ2-2, with D unresolved. There are 14 residues in the CDR3. The ends were cut back, 1 base at V and 4 bases at J, with 7 bases in the middle. CDR3 sequence reads: CASSLEPLTGELFF. The CDR3 DNA is TGTGCCAGCAGTTTAGAGCCTCTCACCGGGGAGCTGTTTTTT.